The source of this T cell receptor beta chain is a study of blood T cell repertoires in COVID-19. About the research overall: Italy, Spain and the United States were the sources of the convalescent and acute COVID-19 samples. PBMCs, B-cell-depleted T cells, or T cells were the source of the cDNA or gDNA that made up the material.

Source study methods: From reference gene primer amplification, estimates of nucleated cell counts were derived. Clones were sequenced by immunoSEQ multiplex PCR, and TCRdb holds only the in-frame ones, with some missing. That table gives V, J and clone size, and the DNA gave D and trimming. The sample has about 220,000 clones; approximately 80% are singletons. After removal of 5 bases from V and 5 bases from J, the junction contained 3 bases not matched to a gene. Germline CDR1 is SEHNR and CDR2 is FQNEAQ (reference sequence). The CDR3 contains 13 residues. Assignment of participants to cohorts was predicated upon participant-reported clinical history.

The rearrangement uses TRBV7-9 and TRBJ1-2, with TRBD1 matching 9 bases. The sequenced sample consisted of PBMCs or T cells enriched from blood (not recorded which). This TCR was sampled from a woman between 55 and 75 years old who had recovered from COVID-19. This chain's CDR3 is CASSVGTGYGYTF. CDR3 coding DNA: TGTGCCAGCAGCGTCGGGACAGGGTATGGCTACACCTTC.